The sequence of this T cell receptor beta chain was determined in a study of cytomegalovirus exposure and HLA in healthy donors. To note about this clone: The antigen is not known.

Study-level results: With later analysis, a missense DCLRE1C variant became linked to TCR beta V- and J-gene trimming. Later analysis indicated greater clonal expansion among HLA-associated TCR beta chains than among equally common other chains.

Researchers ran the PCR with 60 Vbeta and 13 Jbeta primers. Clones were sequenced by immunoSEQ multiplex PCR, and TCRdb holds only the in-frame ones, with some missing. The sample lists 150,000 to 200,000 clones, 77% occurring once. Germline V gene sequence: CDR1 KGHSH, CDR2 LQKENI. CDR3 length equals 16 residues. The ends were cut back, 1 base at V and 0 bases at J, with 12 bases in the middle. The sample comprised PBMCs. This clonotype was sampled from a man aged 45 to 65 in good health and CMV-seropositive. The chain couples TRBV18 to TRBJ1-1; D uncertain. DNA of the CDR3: TGTGCCAGCTCACCACAAAGGGCCGGGGTGAACACTGAAGCTTTCTTT. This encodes CASSPQRAGVNTEAFF.